This T cell receptor beta chain was recovered during a study of a mutant IDH1 vaccine in newly diagnosed glioma. Stated time point: baseline, week 1 (first vaccination visit). The treatment: pre-vaccination baseline after standard-of-care therapy. Astrocytomas found in donors were new, WHO grade 3 or 4, IDH1-mutant and ATRX-lost. CDR1 is SGDLS, CDR2 YYNGEE, per germline. Unmatched junction bases numbered 9, after V lost 0 bases and J lost 4 bases. The CDR3 contains 18 residues. Broader study findings: Detectable vaccine-induced immune responses arose in around 93% of patients. Any relationship between pseudoprogression and changes in top peripheral T cell clonotypes seemed absent.

Produced via immunoSEQ multiplex PCR; TCRdb's table is partial and in-frame only. The sample carries 98,000 or so clones, around 90% recorded once. Notes on this clone: Its target is not known.

The chain has TRBV9 and TRBJ2-5, with 13 bases matching TRBD2. The sequences come from PBMCs, collected from a glioma patient treated with radiotherapy, temozolomide or both. The receptor comes from a woman aged 45 to 65 with glioma. The CDR3 loop reads CASSVGTSGSPVRETQYF. The CDR3 DNA follows: TGTGCCAGCAGCGTAGGGACTAGCGGGAGTCCAGTTCGAGAGACCCAGTACTTC.